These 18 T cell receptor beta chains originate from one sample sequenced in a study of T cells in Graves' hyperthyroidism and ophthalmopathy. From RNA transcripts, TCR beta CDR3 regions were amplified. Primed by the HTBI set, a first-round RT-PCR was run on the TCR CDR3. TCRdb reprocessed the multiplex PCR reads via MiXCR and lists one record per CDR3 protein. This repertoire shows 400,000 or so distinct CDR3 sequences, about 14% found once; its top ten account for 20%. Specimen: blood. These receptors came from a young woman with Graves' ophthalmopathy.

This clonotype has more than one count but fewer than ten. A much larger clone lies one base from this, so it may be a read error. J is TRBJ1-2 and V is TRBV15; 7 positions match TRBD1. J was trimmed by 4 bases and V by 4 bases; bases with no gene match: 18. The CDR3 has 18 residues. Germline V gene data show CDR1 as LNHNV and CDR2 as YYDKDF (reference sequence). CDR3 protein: CATSKGNRGTEGTYGYTF. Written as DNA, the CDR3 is TGTGCCACCAGCAAGGGTAACCGAGGGACAGAAGGGACCTATGGCTACACCTTC.

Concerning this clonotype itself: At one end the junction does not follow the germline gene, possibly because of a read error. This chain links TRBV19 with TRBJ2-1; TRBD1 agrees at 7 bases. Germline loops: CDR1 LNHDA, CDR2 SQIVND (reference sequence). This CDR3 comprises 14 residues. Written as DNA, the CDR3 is TGTACCAGTAGCACTCAGGGACAGAACAATGAGCAGTTCTTC. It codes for CTSSTQGQNNEQFF.

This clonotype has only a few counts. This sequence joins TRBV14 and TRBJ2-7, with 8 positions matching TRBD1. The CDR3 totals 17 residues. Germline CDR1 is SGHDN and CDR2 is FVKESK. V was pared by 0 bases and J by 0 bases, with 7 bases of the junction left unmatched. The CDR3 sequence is CASSQDFPGGRSYEQYF. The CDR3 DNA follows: TGTGCCAGCAGCCAAGATTTCCCAGGGGGCCGCTCCTACGAGCAGTACTTC.

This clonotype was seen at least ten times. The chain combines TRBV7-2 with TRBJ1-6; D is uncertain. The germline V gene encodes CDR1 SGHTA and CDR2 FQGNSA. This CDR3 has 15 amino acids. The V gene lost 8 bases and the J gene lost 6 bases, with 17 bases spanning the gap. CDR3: CASAVWANSNSPLHF. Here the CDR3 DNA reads TGTGCCAGCGCAGTTTGGGCAAACTCTAATTCACCCCTCCACTTT.

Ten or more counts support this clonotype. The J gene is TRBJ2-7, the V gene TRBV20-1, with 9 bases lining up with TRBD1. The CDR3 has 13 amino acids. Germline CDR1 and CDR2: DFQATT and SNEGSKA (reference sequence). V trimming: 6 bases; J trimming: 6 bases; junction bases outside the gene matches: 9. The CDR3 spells CSARTGVFFEQYF. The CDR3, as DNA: TGCAGTGCAAGGACAGGGGTATTTTTCGAGCAGTACTTC.

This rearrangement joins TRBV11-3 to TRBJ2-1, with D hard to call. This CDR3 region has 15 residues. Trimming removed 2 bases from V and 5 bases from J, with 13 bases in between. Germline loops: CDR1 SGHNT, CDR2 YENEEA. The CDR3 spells CASSLSLGMDNEQFF. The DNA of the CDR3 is TGTGCCAGCAGCTTATCGCTTGGGATGGACAATGAGCAGTTCTTC.

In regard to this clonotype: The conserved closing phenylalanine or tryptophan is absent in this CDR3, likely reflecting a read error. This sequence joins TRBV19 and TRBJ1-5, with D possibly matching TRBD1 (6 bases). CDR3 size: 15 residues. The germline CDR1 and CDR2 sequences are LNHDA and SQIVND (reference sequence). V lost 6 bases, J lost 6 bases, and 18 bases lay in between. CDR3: CASSGPTGLLQPQHL. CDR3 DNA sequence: TGTGCCAGTAGCGGGCCAACAGGGCTACTTCAGCCCCAGCATCTT.

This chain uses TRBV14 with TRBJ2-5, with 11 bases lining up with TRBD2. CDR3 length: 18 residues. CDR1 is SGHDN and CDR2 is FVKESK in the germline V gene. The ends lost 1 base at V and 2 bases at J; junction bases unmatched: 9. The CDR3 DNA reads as TGTGCCAGCAGCCAAGCCAGACTAGCGGGGACTATACAAGAGACCCAGTACTTC. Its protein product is CASSQARLAGTIQETQYF.

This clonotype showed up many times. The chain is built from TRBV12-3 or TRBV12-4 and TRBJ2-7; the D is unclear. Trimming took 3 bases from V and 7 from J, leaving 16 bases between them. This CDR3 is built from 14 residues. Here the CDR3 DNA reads TGTGCCAGCAGTTTTTCCGCGCTGCCTGAAGAGCAGTACTTC. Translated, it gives CASSFSALPEEQYF.

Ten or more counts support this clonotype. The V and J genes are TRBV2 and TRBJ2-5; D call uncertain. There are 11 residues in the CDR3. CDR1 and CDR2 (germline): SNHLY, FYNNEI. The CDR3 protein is CVARFQETQYF. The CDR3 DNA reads TGTGTGGCTCGCTTCCAAGAGACCCAGTACTTC.

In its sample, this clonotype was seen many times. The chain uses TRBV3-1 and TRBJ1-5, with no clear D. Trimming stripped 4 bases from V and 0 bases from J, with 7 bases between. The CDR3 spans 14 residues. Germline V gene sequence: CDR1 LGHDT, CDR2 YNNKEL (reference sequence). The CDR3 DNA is TGTGCCAGCAGCCCCCGGCTTAGCAATCAGCCCCAGCATTTT. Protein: CASSPRLSNQPQHF.

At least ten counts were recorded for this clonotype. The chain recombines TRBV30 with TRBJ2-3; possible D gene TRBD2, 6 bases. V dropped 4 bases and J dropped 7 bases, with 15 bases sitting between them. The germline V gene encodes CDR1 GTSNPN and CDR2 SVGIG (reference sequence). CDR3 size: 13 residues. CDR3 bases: TGTGCCTGGACGGACCCCCGGGACTATACGCAGTATTTT. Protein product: CAWTDPRDYTQYF.

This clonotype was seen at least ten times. The CDR3 DNA is TGTGCCAGCAGTTTGGTTATCACTGAAGCTTTCTTT. Residues: CASSLVITEAFF. This rearrangement joins TRBV28 to TRBJ1-1; D is uncertain. Trimming shortened V by 3 bases and J by 4 bases, and 6 bases separated the two germline ends. The CDR3 totals 12 residues. Germline loops: CDR1 MDHEN, CDR2 SYDVKM.

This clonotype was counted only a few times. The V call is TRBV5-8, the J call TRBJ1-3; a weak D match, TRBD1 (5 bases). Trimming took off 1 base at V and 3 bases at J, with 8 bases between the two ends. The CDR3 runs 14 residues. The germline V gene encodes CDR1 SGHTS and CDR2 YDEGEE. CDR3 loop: CASSLSGFGNTIYF. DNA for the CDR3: TGTGCCAGCAGCTTGTCAGGGTTTGGAAACACCATATATTTT. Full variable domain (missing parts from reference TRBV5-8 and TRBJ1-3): EAGVTQSPTHLIKTRGQQATLRCSPISGHTSVYWYQQALGLGLQFLLWYDEGEERNRGNFPPRFSGRQFPNYSSELNVNALELEDSALYLCASSLSGFGNTIYFGEGSWLTVV.

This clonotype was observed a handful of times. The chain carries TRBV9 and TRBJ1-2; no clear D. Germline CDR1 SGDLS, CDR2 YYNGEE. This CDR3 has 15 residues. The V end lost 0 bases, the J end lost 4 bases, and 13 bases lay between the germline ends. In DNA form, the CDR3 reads TGTGCCAGCAGCGTAGATATTAGGGCGAGCTATGGCTACACCTTC. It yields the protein CASSVDIRASYGYTF.

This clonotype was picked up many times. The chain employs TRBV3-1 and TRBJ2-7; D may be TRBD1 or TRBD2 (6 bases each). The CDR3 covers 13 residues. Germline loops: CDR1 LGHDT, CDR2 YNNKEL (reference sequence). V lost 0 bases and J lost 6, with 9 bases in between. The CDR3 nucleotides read TGTGCCAGCAGCCAAGAGGGGGGCAGCGAGCAGTACTTC. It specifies CASSQEGGSEQYF.

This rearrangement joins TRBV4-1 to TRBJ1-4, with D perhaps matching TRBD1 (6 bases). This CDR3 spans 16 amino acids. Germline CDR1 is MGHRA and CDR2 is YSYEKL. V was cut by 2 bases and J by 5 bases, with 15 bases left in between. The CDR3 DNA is TGCGCCAGCAGCCAAATCACCGGGACAAGAAATGAAAAACTGTTTTTT. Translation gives CASSQITGTRNEKLFF.

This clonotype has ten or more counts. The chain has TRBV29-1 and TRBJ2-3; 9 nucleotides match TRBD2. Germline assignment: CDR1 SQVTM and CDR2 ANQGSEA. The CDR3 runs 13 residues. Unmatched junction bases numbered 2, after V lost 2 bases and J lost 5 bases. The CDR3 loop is CSVEKRGEDTQYF. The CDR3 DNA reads TGCAGCGTTGAAAAGCGGGGGGAAGATACGCAGTATTTT.